In its sample, the clone carrying this T cell receptor (beta chain) was seen a few times. Its antigen remains unidentified. The isolated RNA, all of it, was reverse transcribed, so expressed TCRB transcripts were what got sequenced. Generated by immunoSEQ multiplex PCR, the TCRdb table keeps only in-frame clones and is missing some. The sample includes some 330,000 clones, 10% to 15% seen only once; the top ten take approximately 0.01%. The sample comes from a study of beta chain features in type 1 diabetes. Overall study: In age, gender and cell yields, patients were similar to healthy donors. Study-wide points: Shortening that was moderate but significant affected the TCRB CDR3s of Type 1 diabetes patients in all four CD4+ subsets. PCR, the amplification step, might favor shorter templates, equally in patients and controls.

CD4+ naive, central memory, regulatory and stem cell-like memory cells were sorted via CD45RO/CCR7/CD25/CD127/CD95/CD27. Each population that was sorted was more than 95% pure. The V gene lost 5 bases and the J gene lost 1 base, with 11 bases spanning the gap. There are 14 residues in the CDR3. Germline values: CDR1 SEHNR, CDR2 FQNEAQ (reference sequence). This chain links TRBV7-9 with TRBJ1-1; unclear D gene. The sequenced sample was naive CD4+ T cells from blood. The receptor was derived from a woman aged 18-29 years with type 1 diabetes. CDR3: CASSRGLGNTEAFF. In nucleotides, the CDR3 is TGTGCCAGCAGCCGTGGGCTGGGGAACACTGAAGCTTTCTTT.